This T cell receptor beta chain was identified in a study of OX40 agonist ivuxolimab in advanced cancers. The repertoire was sequenced with immunoSEQ multiplex PCR; TCRdb's copy has only in-frame clones and lacks some. The sample has about 75,000 clones, about 85% seen once. Germline assignment: CDR1 SQVTM and CDR2 ANQGSEA. This CDR3 region has 12 residues. V lost 0 bases, J lost 5 bases, and 8 bases lay in between. The rearrangement uses TRBV29-1 and TRBJ2-7, with a possible D match to TRBD1 (6 bases). Sequencing used CD4+ or CD8+ T cells sorted from blood, obtained in a trial of the OX40 agonist ivuxolimab. This TCR came from an adult with an advanced solid tumor such as melanoma, head and neck, liver or kidney cancer. CDR3 in DNA: TGCAGCGTTGAAGAAGAGGGGGACGAGCAGTACTTC. Its translation is CSVEEEGDEQYF.